A single TCR beta chain is shown here with its context. TCRdb ran MiXCR on the RT-PCR reads and lists one entry per CDR3 protein. The sample contains 550,000 to 750,000 distinct CDR3 sequences, 13% to 15% of which appear only once. This CDR3 contains 13 residues. V lost 1 base and J lost 5, with 6 bases in between. Germline CDR1 and CDR2: MNHNS and SASEGT. This chain connects TRBV6-1 to TRBJ1-5; D gene unclear. This clonotype was obtained from a female donor in good health, serving as a healthy control. Sample: memory CD4+ T cells from blood. CDR3 DNA: TGTGCCAGCAGTGAAGTTAAGGATCAGCCCCAGCATTTT. The encoded protein is CASSEVKDQPQHF.